The T cell receptor (beta chain) under discussion was sequenced for a study of type 1 regulatory T cells (TCRdb year 2021). Broadly, across the study: An in vitro protocol by which a Tr1-enriched, alloantigen-specific CD4 T cell product named T-allo10 was generated was characterized in the study. T-allo10 was being tested clinically in patients with hematological malignancies who were undergoing allogeneic hematopoietic stem cell transplantation.

This clonotype was counted a few times. The antigen this receptor binds is unknown. No clone much larger than this one lies a single base away; base qualities are absent. Data came from an Illumina MiSeq. Clones were called with MiXCR by TCRdb after fastp trimmed the public reads at Q25, and only in-frame beta chains were retained. Every entry covers one CDR3 protein and lists the most common genes and DNA from its rows. In this sample the table shows approximately 100,000 distinct CDR3 sequences, roughly 28% of which occur a single time. Together, the top ten hold around 2.2% of the sample. V is shortened by 1 base, J by 6 bases, and the region joining them spans 7 bases. The CDR3 covers 11 residues, taking in both the cysteine and the phenylalanine. This entry keeps only the CDR3 DNA: 33 bases, framed from base 1. CDR1 DFQATT and CDR2 SNEGSKA are derived from the germline V gene (reference sequence).

The sequenced material came from CD4+ T cells, either the whole sample or a sorted fraction (not recorded which). This sequence originates from a human donor in good health. This chain is built from TRBV20-1 and TRBJ2-7, with the D gene uncertain. CDR3 protein: CSARGSSEQYF. The bases are TGCAGTGCTAGAGGCTCTTCCGAGCAGTACTTC.